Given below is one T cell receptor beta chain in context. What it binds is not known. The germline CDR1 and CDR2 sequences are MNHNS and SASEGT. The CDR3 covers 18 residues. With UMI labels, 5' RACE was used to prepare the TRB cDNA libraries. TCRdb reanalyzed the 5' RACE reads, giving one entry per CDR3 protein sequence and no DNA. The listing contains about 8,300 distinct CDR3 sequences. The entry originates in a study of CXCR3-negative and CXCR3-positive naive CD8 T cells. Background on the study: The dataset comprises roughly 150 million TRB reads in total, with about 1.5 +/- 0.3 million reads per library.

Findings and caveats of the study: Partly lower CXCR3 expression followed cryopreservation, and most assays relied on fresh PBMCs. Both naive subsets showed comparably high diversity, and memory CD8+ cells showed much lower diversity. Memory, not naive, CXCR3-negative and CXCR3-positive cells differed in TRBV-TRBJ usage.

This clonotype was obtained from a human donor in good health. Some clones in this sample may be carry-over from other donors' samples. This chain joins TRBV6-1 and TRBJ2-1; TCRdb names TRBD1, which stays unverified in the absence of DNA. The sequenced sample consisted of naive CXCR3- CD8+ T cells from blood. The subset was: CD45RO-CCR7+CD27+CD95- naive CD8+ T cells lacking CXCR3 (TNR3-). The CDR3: CASSPPDRGISSYNEQFF.